This TCR beta chain was identified during a study of T cell responses to AZD1222 COVID-19 vaccine. Study results and limitations: After two AZD1222 doses, spike-specific TCR breadth and depth rose versus day 0. Only 5 or 6 people who got AZD1222 tested seropositive at baseline.

CDR3 length: 17 residues. The germline V gene has CDR1 SGHRS and CDR2 YFSETQ. V dropped 4 bases and J dropped 0 bases, with 16 bases sitting between them. Profiled with immunoSEQ multiplex PCR; TCRdb holds only in-frame clones, not every one. The sample includes around 150,000 clones, around 90% seen only once; the top ten take around 2.9%. Details on this clone: Its matching antigen is unknown.

Second-dose recipients at about 4 or about 12 weeks were treated as one pooled group. Sequenced here: peripheral blood, sampled 28 days after the second AZD1222 dose. The chain carries TRBV5-1 and TRBJ2-2; the D gene is possibly TRBD2 (5 bases). This receptor was identified in an adult who received the AZD1222 COVID-19 vaccine. DNA of the CDR3: TGCGCCAGCAGCAAAAGAGGGCAGTTCGCGAACACCGGGGAGCTGTTTTTT. Its translation: CASSKRGQFANTGELFF.